These 30 T cell receptor beta chains originate from one sample sequenced in a study of cytomegalovirus exposure and HLA in healthy donors (dated by TCRdb to the late 2010s). Libraries were built with the immunoSEQ multiplex PCR assay. Imported from immuneACCESS, the table was reduced by TCRdb to in-frame sequences with V and J called. These copies leave out some clones; in studies compared against another copy, an unresolved V gene accounts for under half, and the cause of the remainder is not known. This sample holds 190,000 or so clones; 84% were observed only once. The biggest ten clones account for 2.8% of the sample. Material: PBMCs. The source of these receptors is a woman younger than 35 in good health and CMV-seropositive.

This chain uses TRBV18 with TRBJ2-5; D is unresolved. This CDR3 contains 12 residues. The ends were cut back, 4 bases at V and 5 bases at J, with 8 bases in the middle. CDR1 is KGHSH and CDR2 is LQKENI in the germline V gene. The CDR3 DNA sequence: TGTGCCAGCTCACAGGAAGCGGAGACCCAGTACTTC. Its translation: CASSQEAETQYF.

The chain couples TRBV4-1 to TRBJ2-5, with D tentatively TRBD2 (5 bases). Per germline, CDR1 MGHRA and CDR2 YSYEKL. CDR3 length: 14 residues. The V gene lost 1 base and the J gene lost 4 bases, with 10 bases spanning the gap. CDR3 loop: CASSQVISVETQYF. The CDR3 DNA is TGCGCCAGCAGCCAAGTAATTAGCGTAGAGACCCAGTACTTC.

This clone has only a few counts. The chain combines TRBV12-2 with TRBJ1-2; the tabulated D call, TRBD1, remains unverified against the DNA. TRBV12-2 is noted as a pseudogene. This CDR3 has 13 amino acids. CDR3 amino acids: CASRLGQNYGYTF. The DNA for the CDR3 is TGTGCAAGTCGCTTAGGACAGAACTATGGCTACACCTTC.

J is TRBJ1-5 and V is TRBV9; 7 bases agree with TRBD1. The J segment lost 5 bases and the V segment lost 9 bases, leaving 14 bases of the junction unmatched. The CDR3 runs to 15 residues. The germline gives CDR1 SGDLS, CDR2 YYNGEE. The CDR3 spells CANKGGQVQHQPQHF. CDR3 in DNA: TGTGCCAACAAGGGTGGACAGGTTCAGCATCAGCCCCAGCATTTT. Drawing the rest from reference TRBV9 and TRBJ1-5, the complete variable domain is DSGVTQTPKHLITATGQRVTLRCSPRSGDLSVYWYQQSLDQGLQFLIQYYNGEERAKGNILERFSAQQFPDLHSELNLSSLELGDSALYFCANKGGQVQHQPQHFGDGTRLSIL.

J is TRBJ1-5 and V is TRBV19; possible D gene TRBD1, 6 bases. Trimming removed 4 bases from V and 0 bases from J, with 19 bases in between. CDR1 and CDR2 (germline): LNHDA, SQIVND (reference sequence). The CDR3 has 18 residues. The CDR3 sequence: CASSNLGTSTYSNQPQHF. DNA for the CDR3: TGTGCCAGTAGTAACCTCGGGACATCTACCTATAGCAATCAGCCCCAGCATTTT.

The gene calls are TRBV4-3 and TRBJ1-6; D possibly corresponds to TRBD1 (6 bases). The CDR3 length is 17 residues. Trimming pared 0 bases from V and 14 bases from J, leaving 23 bases between. The germline CDR1 and CDR2 sequences are LGHNA and YSLEER. The DNA for the CDR3 is TGCGCCAGCAGCCAAGATCTGTACAGGGAGTCTAGATCGGCCCTCCACTTT. Its translation: CASSQDLYRESRSALHF.

The gene calls are TRBV28 and TRBJ2-1; 7 nucleotides line up with TRBD2. The CDR3 has 14 residues. V lost 9 bases to trimming and J lost 2 bases; unmatched junction nucleotides: 7. CDR1 and CDR2 (germline): MDHEN, SYDVKM. CDR3 in DNA: TGTGCCAGTCGGACCGGACTAGCCTACAATGAGCAGTTCTTC. It codes for CASRTGLAYNEQFF.

V usage is TRBV4-1 and J usage is TRBJ1-1; D unclear. Deletions cut 4 bases from V and 7 bases from J, with 22 bases between. Germline V gene sequence: CDR1 MGHRA, CDR2 YSYEKL. The CDR3 is 16 amino acids. CDR3 loop: CASSRTGALAGDEAFF. The CDR3, as DNA: TGCGCCAGCAGCCGCACTGGAGCTTTGGCCGGGGATGAAGCTTTCTTT.

The chain employs TRBV27 and TRBJ2-7; TRBD2 matches 7 bases. This CDR3 contains 13 residues. Losses at the gene ends were 6 bases for V and 5 bases for J; bases not matched to a gene: 7. Germline V gene sequence: CDR1 MNHEY, CDR2 SMNVEV (reference sequence). CDR3 amino acids: CASSRGEDDEQYF. CDR3 nucleotide sequence: TGTGCCAGCAGCCGGGGGGAGGACGACGAGCAGTACTTC.

This clone appeared once. This chain uses TRBV5-5 with TRBJ2-7, with TRBD1 identical over 8 bases. This CDR3 has 16 amino acids. CDR1 SGHKS and CDR2 YYEKEE come from the germline V gene (reference sequence). Trimming at V came to 4 bases and at J to 6 bases, leaving 15 bases not matched to a gene. CDR3 coding DNA: TGTGCCAGCAGCGTACAGGGGGTCGAGTACGGGGGCGAGCAGTACTTC. Its protein is CASSVQGVEYGGEQYF.

The rearrangement links TRBV18 to TRBJ2-5; TRBD1 matches 11 bases. The CDR3 covers 18 residues. After removal of 2 bases from V and 3 bases from J, the junction contained 11 bases not matched to a gene. Germline loops: CDR1 KGHSH, CDR2 LQKENI. The CDR3 nucleotides are TGTGCCAGCTCACCAGGACAGGGGGCGGGAGTAGGCGAAGAGACCCAGTACTTC. Encoded protein: CASSPGQGAGVGEETQYF. Full variable domain (outside the CDR3, taken from reference TRBV18 and TRBJ2-5): NAGVMQNPRHLVRRRGQEARLRCSPMKGHSHVYWYRQLPEEGLKFMVYLQKENIIDESGMPKERFSAEFPKEGPSILRIQQVVRGDSAAYFCASSPGQGAGVGEETQYFGPGTRLLVL.

The chain couples TRBV5-5 to TRBJ1-4; no firm D call. The germline gives CDR1 SGHKS, CDR2 YYEKEE (reference sequence). The CDR3 is 19 residues long. V shed 0 bases and J shed 2 bases, with 20 bases lying between them. CDR3 DNA sequence: TGTGCCAGCAGCTTGGTGGTTGGAGCCCGAGATGGGACTAATGAAAAACTGTTTTTT. Protein product: CASSLVVGARDGTNEKLFF. The full variable domain, with the rest looked up from reference TRBV5-5 and TRBJ1-4, is DAGVTQSPTHLIKTRGQQVTLRCSPISGHKSVSWYQQVLGQGPQFIFQYYEKEERGRGNFPDRFSARQFPNYSSELNVNALLLGDSALYLCASSLVVGARDGTNEKLFFGSGTQLSVL.

The J gene is TRBJ2-1, the V gene TRBV6-1, with 9 bases fitting TRBD1. The CDR3 consists of 14 residues. Germline assignment: CDR1 MNHNS and CDR2 SASEGT. Germline trimming cut 4 bases from V and 12 bases from J; bases unmatched to any gene: 10. The CDR3 DNA follows: TGTGCCAGCAGTGTCCCGGGACAGGGTGCTTGGCAGTTCTTC. It encodes CASSVPGQGAWQFF.

The V gene is TRBV7-8, the J gene TRBJ2-7, with TRBD2 matching 10 bases. This CDR3 has 14 residues. Per the germline V gene, CDR1 is SGHVS and CDR2 is FQNEAQ. Losses at the gene ends were 5 bases for V and 2 bases for J; bases not matched to a gene: 3. The CDR3 region is CASSPSGGPYEQYF. The CDR3 DNA sequence: TGTGCCAGCAGCCCTAGCGGGGGCCCCTACGAGCAGTACTTC.

The chain carries TRBV5-1 and TRBJ2-7, with TRBD2 as a possible D gene (5 bases). The CDR3 sequence is 12 residues long. Deletions cut 0 bases from V and 6 bases from J, with 7 bases between. The germline V gene encodes CDR1 SGHRS and CDR2 YFSETQ. The CDR3 sequence: CASSLGRVEQYF. CDR3 nucleotide sequence: TGCGCCAGCAGCTTGGGGCGGGTCGAGCAGTACTTC.

This sequence joins TRBV4-2 and TRBJ2-1; possibly TRBD1 for D (5 bases). CDR1 LGHNA and CDR2 YNFKEQ come from the germline V gene. CDR3 length equals 14 residues. Trimming pared 2 bases from V and 8 bases from J, leaving 13 bases between. CDR3 region: CASSQHDGRDEQFF. The CDR3 coding sequence is TGTGCCAGCAGCCAACACGACGGCAGGGATGAGCAGTTCTTC.

The chain recombines TRBV18 with TRBJ1-5; no clear D. Trimming removed 1 base from V and 5 bases from J, with 12 bases in between. CDR1 is KGHSH, CDR2 LQKENI, per germline. CDR3 length: 15 amino acids. The CDR3 bases are TGTGCCAGCTCACCACGGACTGGCCGGGATCAGCCCCAGCATTTT. It specifies CASSPRTGRDQPQHF.

V usage is TRBV11-2 and J usage is TRBJ1-2; D possibly corresponds to TRBD1 (5 bases). In germline, CDR1 is SGHAT, CDR2 FQNNGV. The CDR3 spans 16 residues. V lost 3 bases to trimming and J lost 6 bases, with 20 bases between them. The CDR3 reads CASSFTRTSGIDGYTF. CDR3 sequence (DNA): TGTGCCAGCAGCTTTACACGAACGTCAGGGATAGATGGCTACACCTTC.

The gene calls are TRBV7-9 and TRBJ2-1; D perhaps matches TRBD1 (6 bases). The germline gives CDR1 SEHNR, CDR2 FQNEAQ (reference sequence). The CDR3 totals 13 residues. Trimming pared 5 bases from V and 5 bases from J, leaving 10 bases between. The CDR3 loop reads CASSPRGDNEQFF. The CDR3 DNA follows: TGTGCCAGCAGCCCCAGGGGAGACAATGAGCAGTTCTTC. The full variable domain, rest sourced from reference TRBV7-9 and TRBJ2-1, is DTGVSQNPRHKITKRGQNVTFRCDPISEHNRLYWYRQTLGQGPEFLTYFQNEAQLEKSRLLSDRFSAERPKGSFSTLEIQRTEQGDSAMYLCASSPRGDNEQFFGPGTRLTVL.

The genes are TRBV28 and TRBJ1-1, with TRBD1 as a possible D gene (5 bases). V was trimmed by 5 bases and J by 3 bases, leaving 19 bases between them. The germline V gene has CDR1 MDHEN and CDR2 SYDVKM. This CDR3 is 16 amino acids long. CDR3 in DNA: TGTGCCAGCAGTCCCTTAATTGGGGCGGTGGACACTGAAGCTTTCTTT. Residues: CASSPLIGAVDTEAFF.

J is TRBJ1-2 and V is TRBV13; 11 bases are a match to TRBD1. With 7 bases clipped from V and 4 bases from J, the junction kept 11 bases outside the gene matches. The CDR3 runs to 16 residues. Per germline, CDR1 PRHDT and CDR2 FYEKMQ (reference sequence). CDR3 protein: CASTRDRGKSGYGYTF. CDR3 bases: TGTGCCAGCACCCGGGACAGGGGGAAATCAGGCTATGGCTACACCTTC.

This chain links TRBV10-1 with TRBJ1-1, with D possibly matching TRBD1 (5 bases). Germline V gene sequence: CDR1 WNHNN, CDR2 SYGVQD (reference sequence). The CDR3 has 13 residues. V lost 6 bases and J 5 bases, leaving 13 bases between the germline ends. The DNA for the CDR3 is TGCGCCAGCAGGAGGGACGGGGGGACTGAAGCTTTCTTT. Protein product: CASRRDGGTEAFF.

The chain is built from TRBV5-6 and TRBJ2-7; D possibly corresponds to TRBD1 (6 bases). The CDR3 is 14 amino acids. CDR1 is SGHDT, CDR2 YYEEEE, per germline. Trimming shortened V by 4 bases and J by 1 base, and 12 bases separated the two germline ends. The CDR3 bases are TGTGCCAGCAGCCCGCAGGGGCCGTCCTACGAGCAGTACTTC. Protein sequence: CASSPQGPSYEQYF.

CDR3 sequence reads: CSVGLAVGYEQFF. CDR3 bases: TGCAGCGTGGGACTAGCTGTAGGGTATGAGCAGTTCTTC. The chain has TRBV29-1 and TRBJ2-1, with 9 bases fitting TRBD2. V dropped 6 bases and J dropped 8; count of bases not matched to a gene: 8. CDR1 and CDR2 from the germline V gene are SQVTM and ANQGSEA. CDR3 size: 13 residues.

The rearrangement uses TRBV7-6 and TRBJ2-1; D not certain. V lost 4 bases to trimming and J lost 6 bases, with 10 bases between them. CDR1 SGHVS and CDR2 FNYEAQ come from the germline V gene. CDR3 length: 13 residues. CDR3 protein: CASSSSLRNEQFF. CDR3 bases: TGTGCCAGCAGCTCGAGCCTACGCAATGAGCAGTTCTTC.

The chain uses TRBV7-9 and TRBJ2-2, with 8 bases aligning to TRBD1. The CDR3 runs to 15 residues. Germline CDR1 reads SEHNR; CDR2 reads FQNEAQ (reference sequence). V trimming: 4 bases; J trimming: 5 bases; junction bases outside the gene matches: 6. The CDR3 sequence is CASSWGQAETGELFF. The CDR3 DNA sequence: TGTGCCAGCAGCTGGGGACAGGCGGAGACCGGGGAGCTGTTTTTT. The variable domain in full, with the rest retrieved from reference TRBV7-9 and TRBJ2-2, is DTGVSQNPRHKITKRGQNVTFRCDPISEHNRLYWYRQTLGQGPEFLTYFQNEAQLEKSRLLSDRFSAERPKGSFSTLEIQRTEQGDSAMYLCASSWGQAETGELFFGEGSRLTVL.

This clone has only a few counts. J is TRBJ2-7 and V is TRBV21-1; the DNA was not used to check the table's D call, TRBD1. TRBV21-1 is assigned pseudogene status. The CDR3 consists of 12 residues. CDR3 bases: TGTGCCAGCATACACAGGGTCGACGAGCAGTACTTC. It codes for CASIHRVDEQYF.

The rearrangement uses TRBV5-5 and TRBJ2-3; 7 bases fit TRBD2. V gave up 3 bases and J gave up 5 bases; unmatched junction bases: 6. The CDR3 length is 14 residues. Germline V gene lookup returns CDR1 SGHKS and CDR2 YYEKEE (reference sequence). The CDR3 protein is CASSSRRGRDTQYF. The CDR3 coding sequence is TGTGCCAGCAGCTCGCGGCGGGGGAGAGATACGCAGTATTTT.

In its sample, this clone was seen once. This sequence joins TRBV7-6 and TRBJ1-4; D is perhaps TRBD1 (5 bases). Trimming shortened V by 4 bases and J by 5 bases, and 11 bases separated the two germline ends. The germline CDR1 and CDR2 sequences are SGHVS and FNYEAQ. There are 14 residues in the CDR3. The CDR3 bases are TGTGCCAGCAGCTCCCCGGGGGGGAATGAAAAACTGTTTTTT. This translates into CASSSPGGNEKLFF.

The chain uses TRBV9 and TRBJ1-2; D remains ambiguous. CDR1 and CDR2 from the germline V gene are SGDLS and YYNGEE. Trimming removed 3 bases from V and 5 bases from J, with 14 bases in between. The CDR3 loop spans 14 amino acids. The DNA for the CDR3 is TGTGCCAGCAGCGAGACTGTCGAGGGATATGGCTACACCTTC. Translated: CASSETVEGYGYTF.